The present entry profiles one T cell receptor (beta chain) with its context. The CDR3 runs to 13 residues. Germline values: CDR1 SNHLY, CDR2 FYNNEI. V was pared by 6 bases and J by 7 bases, with 8 bases of the junction left unmatched. This specimen comes from a study of lymphopenia after photon versus proton radiotherapy. Assay used: immunoSEQ multiplex PCR; TCRdb lists only in-frame clones, some missing. Among 30,000 to 35,000 clones, roughly 89% were seen once, and the ten largest hold 6.6%. The sample here was peripheral blood, taken from a patient treated with proton-based radiotherapy. The chain carries TRBV2 and TRBJ2-5; TRBD1 agrees at 7 bases. The TCR originated in a woman aged 70-85 years with pancreatic cancer. Some clones in this sample may be carry-over from other donors' samples. In DNA, the CDR3 is TGTGCCAGCAGCTGGGACAGCCAGGGGACCCAGTACTTC. It specifies CASSWDSQGTQYF.